This TCR beta chain was identified in a study of early stage breast cancer tumors (dated by TCRdb to about 2017). In the study overall: Of the roughly 17 invasive breast tumors, 12 to 13 were found to be estrogen receptor-positive, progesterone receptor-positive and HER2-negative. Of the roughly twelve ER+/PR+/HER2- tumors, eight were classified as invasive ductal carcinomas and four as invasive lobular carcinomas. On average, each sample had about 9.6-fold read coverage. A total of 2,651,842 templates, representing 1,097,674 unique clonotypes, were detected across all samples. General study outcomes and caveats: Enriched TCRB sequences shared across patients were mostly commonly generated sequences, unlikely to play an important role in the tumor microenvironment. Chain pairing and functional markers such as CD4, CD8 and FOXP3 were missed by bulk genomic DNA sequencing of unsorted cells. Repertoires from blood and normal breast were more alike than repertoires from blood and tumor, and in about 85% of the 16 patients, comparing each tissue with blood separated tumor from normal. Compared with adjacent normal breast tissue, tumors had higher clonality and approximately 2.5-fold greater T cell density. Because the cohort was small, a breakdown by tumor subtype could not be done.

The study profiled bulk TCR beta-chain repertoires in matched peripheral blood, tumor and adjacent normal breast tissue taken from some 15 patients with early-stage breast cancer. Before surgery, about 4.5-11 mL of whole blood was collected into EDTA tubes and then processed within 2 hours. Peripheral blood mononuclear cells were isolated by Ficoll-Paque centrifugation in SepMate-50 tubes. PBMCs were cryopreserved in 90% FBS with around 10% DMSO in aliquots of roughly 1.8 to 4 million cells and stored in liquid nitrogen. Genomic DNA was extracted with the Qiagen AllPrep DNA/RNA Mini kit. Every sample was amplified as two independent genomic DNA replicates, using roughly 0.45 ug for blood and roughly 1.4 ug for tumor or normal breast. TCRB sequencing of genomic DNA was carried out with the ImmunoSeq Intro kit according to the manufacturer's instructions. Multiplex PCR was run for 31 cycles using proprietary primers and spike-in control sequences for absolute quantification. Single-end 150-bp reads were used to sequence an 87-bp fragment spanning the CDR3 plus the flanking V and J genes. Seven samples, each with two replicates, were multiplexed per lane of an Illumina MiSeq using version 3.0 chemistry. Per the authors' processing: The vendor's proprietary pipeline handled the raw data processing, merging both replicates into a single result for each sample. A clonotype was defined as productive rearrangements that share the same V-gene family, CDR3 amino acid sequence and J-gene segment. Clonality was calculated as 1 minus the normalized Shannon entropy (Pielou evenness) of TCRB abundances. To estimate T cell density, the total number of templates was divided by the input cell count, which was inferred from how much DNA went in. Recon with default parameters was used to estimate total repertoire diversity and clonality. A clonotype was considered tumor-enriched if its abundance in tumor exceeded 0.1% and was at least 32-fold higher than its abundance in normal breast. TCRdb took this table from immuneACCESS and kept in-frame rearrangements with V and J called. Such tables lack part of the clones; where checked against another copy, unresolved V genes explain under half of the gap, and the rest is unexplained. D and trimming were read from the DNA, whereas the V and J calls and clone size are those reported in that table. In all, the sample holds about 36,000 clones, and approximately 74% of those were seen once. 6.8% of the sample goes to the ten largest clones.

To note about this clone: There is no known antigen for this receptor. There are no base qualities to consult, and no much larger clone falls within one base.

The CDR3 runs 13 residues from the cysteine to the phenylalanine. Solely the CDR3 DNA is kept, with 39 bases framed from the first base. V is shortened by 6 bases, J by 6 bases, and the region joining them spans 15 bases. Reading the germline V gene gives CDR1 SGHTA and CDR2 FQGNSA. Sequencing was done on a sample of blood. The sequence is built from TRBV7-2 and TRBJ2-7; the D gene cannot be named for sure. The TCR comes from a person between 60 and 70 years old with breast cancer. CDR3 protein: CASRPRPGGEQYF. The base sequence is TGTGCCAGCAGACCAAGACCAGGCGGCGAGCAGTACTTC.